This TCR beta chain was retrieved from a study of T cell repertoires in cytomegalovirus infection. Study observations and caveats: Across the ex vivo response, the dominant clonotypes were HLA-C-restricted CMV-specific TCR beta clonotypes.

The CDR3 is made up of 14 amino acids. The V gene lost 4 bases and the J gene lost 7 bases, with 14 bases spanning the gap. Per the germline V gene, CDR1 is MGHRA and CDR2 is YSYEKL. On this clonotype: Its antigen is still unknown.

Via MiXCR, TCRdb re-called the reads, giving one row per CDR3 protein. The table includes 250,000 to 350,000 distinct CDR3 sequences, 25% detected once. Sequencing was carried out using PBMCs. This TCR derives from a human donor in good health (CMV status not recorded). Some clones in this sample may be carry-over from other donors' samples. J is TRBJ1-5 and V is TRBV4-1; a possible D gene is TRBD1 (6 bases). CDR3 bases: TGCGCCAGCAGCCTCCAGGGGTTCGGGCAGCCCCAGCATTTT. Its protein product is CASSLQGFGQPQHF.